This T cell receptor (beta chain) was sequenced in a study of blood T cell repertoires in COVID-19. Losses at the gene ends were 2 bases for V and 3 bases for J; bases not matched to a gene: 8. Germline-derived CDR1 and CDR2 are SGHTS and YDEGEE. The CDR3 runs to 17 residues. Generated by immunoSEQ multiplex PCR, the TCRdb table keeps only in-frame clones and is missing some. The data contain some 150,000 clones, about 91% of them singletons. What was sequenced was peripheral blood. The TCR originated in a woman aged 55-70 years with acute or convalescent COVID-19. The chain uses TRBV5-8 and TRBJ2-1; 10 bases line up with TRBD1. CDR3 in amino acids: CASSLNTGTGVYNEQFF. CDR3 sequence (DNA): TGTGCCAGCAGCTTAAATACGGGGACAGGGGTCTACAATGAGCAGTTCTTC.